This T cell receptor beta chain is drawn from a study of cytomegalovirus exposure and HLA in healthy donors. Clones were sequenced by immunoSEQ multiplex PCR, and TCRdb holds only the in-frame ones, with some missing. The repertoire includes 250,000 to 300,000 clones, around 91% of them detected once, and 0.3% to 0.4% sits in the top ten. Only a few counts were recorded for this clone. The source material was PBMCs. The receptor's source is a woman younger than 30 in good health and CMV-seronegative.

This CDR3 reads CASSLRVFRGYTF. CDR3 nucleotides: TGTGCCAGCAGTTTACGGGTGTTTCGTGGCTACACCTTC. J is TRBJ1-2 and V is TRBV28; D is unresolved. CDR1 is MDHEN and CDR2 is SYDVKM in the germline V gene. Between the trimmed V and J ends, which lost 2 bases and 7 bases, there was a span of 11 bases. CDR3 length: 13 amino acids.